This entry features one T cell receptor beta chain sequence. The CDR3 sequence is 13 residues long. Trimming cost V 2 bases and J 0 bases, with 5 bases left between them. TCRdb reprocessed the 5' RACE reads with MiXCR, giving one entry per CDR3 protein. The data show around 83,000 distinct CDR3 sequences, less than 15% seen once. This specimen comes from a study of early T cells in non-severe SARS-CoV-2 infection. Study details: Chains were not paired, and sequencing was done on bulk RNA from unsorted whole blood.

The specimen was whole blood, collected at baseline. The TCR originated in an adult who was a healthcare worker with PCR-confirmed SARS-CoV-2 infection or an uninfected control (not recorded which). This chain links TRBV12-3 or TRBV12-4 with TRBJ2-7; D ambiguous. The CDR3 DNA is TGTGCCAGCAGTTTAAGGGCCTCCTACGAGCAGTACTTC. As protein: CASSLRASYEQYF.